This T cell receptor beta chain was sequenced during a study of cytomegalovirus exposure and HLA in healthy donors. This clone was found once. Its specificity is unknown. Overall study findings and caveats: As a later analysis showed, a missense DCLRE1C variant was linked to trimming of TCR beta V- and J-genes. Researchers catalogued roughly 150 TCR beta chains as cytomegalovirus-associated.

PCR amplification relied on 60 Vbeta primers (plus 13 Jbeta primers). Original processing methods: Unique TCR beta chains numbered roughly 80 million in a later analysis, with roughly 11 million shared. The repertoire was sequenced with immunoSEQ multiplex PCR; TCRdb's copy has only in-frame clones and lacks some. That table gives V, J and clone size, and the DNA gave D and trimming. The data hold under 200,000 clones, with roughly two thirds observed a single time. V was cut by 7 bases and J by 3 bases, with 19 bases left in between. The CDR3 runs 15 residues. Germline V lookup: CDR1 MNHEY, CDR2 SMNVEV (reference sequence).

The sample was PBMCs. The chain joins TRBV27 to TRBJ2-7, with D possibly TRBD1 on 5 matching bases. This TCR came from a woman younger than 30 in good health and CMV-seropositive. The CDR3 loop reads CASTQRQGLFYEQYF. The CDR3 coding sequence is TGTGCCAGCACCCAACGGCAGGGCCTCTTCTACGAGCAGTACTTC.